A single sample gave rise to the 4 T cell receptor beta chains below, sequenced in a study of blood T cell repertoires in COVID-19. Data came from immunoSEQ multiplex PCR; TCRdb stores just in-frame clones and leaves some out. The profile shows 250,000 to 300,000 clones, 75% to 90% of them singletons. The source material was peripheral blood. The receptors were gathered from a woman aged 55-70 years with acute or convalescent COVID-19.

J is TRBJ2-7 and V is TRBV5-1, with D possibly being TRBD2 (5 bases). The germline V and J ends were trimmed by 2 bases and 5 bases, with 14 bases remaining between them. CDR3 size: 14 residues. The germline V gene encodes CDR1 SGHRS and CDR2 YFSETQ. Here the CDR3 DNA reads TGCGCCAGCAGCTTAGATTCGGGGTTTGACGAGCAGTACTTC. The encoded protein is CASSLDSGFDEQYF.

This rearrangement joins TRBV6-2 or TRBV6-3 to TRBJ2-5, with 11 bases that match TRBD2. Germline CDR1 is MNHEY and CDR2 is SVGEGT. The CDR3 is made up of 18 amino acids. J was trimmed by 3 bases and V by 2 bases; bases with no gene match: 11. CDR3 amino acids: CASSYRRLAGMWEETQYF. Here the CDR3 DNA reads TGTGCCAGCAGTTACAGGCGACTAGCGGGAATGTGGGAAGAGACCCAGTACTTC.

This sequence joins TRBV12-5 and TRBJ1-2, with 8 bases lining up with TRBD1. The J segment lost 4 bases and the V segment lost 5 bases, leaving 6 bases of the junction unmatched. Per germline, CDR1 LGHNT and CDR2 FRNRAP. This CDR3 has 14 residues. CDR3 in amino acids: CASGDSGTGYGYTF. CDR3 coding DNA: TGTGCTAGTGGTGACTCCGGGACAGGCTATGGCTACACCTTC.

The rearrangement links TRBV4-1 to TRBJ2-6; 9 bases fit TRBD2. Germline CDR1 and CDR2: MGHRA and YSYEKL. J was trimmed by 0 bases and V by 0 bases; bases with no gene match: 6. This CDR3 is built from 19 residues. The CDR3 loop is CASSQDLAGGPSGANVLTF. The DNA of the CDR3 is TGCGCCAGCAGCCAAGACTTGGCGGGAGGGCCCTCTGGGGCCAACGTCCTGACTTTC.